This is a list of T cell receptor beta chains from one sample in a study of post-analysis software for immune sequencing data. One entry per CDR3 protein, called by TCRdb with MiXCR from the PCR reads. The sample has some 690,000 distinct CDR3 sequences; about 27% are singletons. The material sequenced was blood. All receptors derive from a girl under 18 with multiple sclerosis. Each CDR3 is given with its conserved first and last residue. The order of the fields is J gene, clone size, V gene, CDR3 protein. Expanded clones are given a class, and other clones once, few, many or no size at all.

TRBJ1-1 NA TRBV27 CASSLSVQGNTEAFF
TRBJ2-5 NA TRBV20-1 CSATFLETQYF
TRBJ1-1 few TRBV4-1 CASSPEGGNTEAFF
TRBJ2-7 NA TRBV20-1 CSIVGSSREQYF
TRBJ2-6 NA TRBV28 CASSLSAVGTGKSANVLTF
TRBJ2-5 many TRBV29-1 CSVEGTSGRKQETQYF
TRBJ2-4 few TRBV7-9 CASSLIGGPAKNIQYF
TRBJ2-6 NA TRBV6-6 CAILTGSGANVLTF
TRBJ2-7 NA TRBV7-9 CASSLEFEQGSNTYEQYF
TRBJ1-5 NA TRBV6-5 CASSYGPGQPQHF
TRBJ1-5 few TRBV12-3/TRBV12-4 CASQQNQPQHF
TRBJ1-4 NA TRBV7-9 CASSWEGAAEKLFF
TRBJ1-5 few TRBV6-6 CASSYSTLPQHF
TRBJ2-7 NA TRBV28 CASWRRRESGEQYF
TRBJ2-3 NA TRBV11-3 CASSPRTGTGVPDTQYF
TRBJ2-3 NA TRBV29-1 CSALRWLAETSDTQYF
TRBJ1-2 NA TRBV5-1 CASSLTNRDGYTF
TRBJ2-7 NA TRBV6-5 CASRQQISYEQYF
TRBJ2-5 NA TRBV7-2 CASSPTLAQETQYF
TRBJ2-3 NA TRBV7-9 CASSVQEGNTDTQYF
TRBJ1-1 NA TRBV6-2/TRBV6-3 CASTENEGFSEWDPPVYSSTEAFF
TRBJ1-1 NA TRBV20-1 CSARDPGQGDTEAFF
TRBJ1-5 NA TRBV12-3/TRBV12-4 CATTPGDPNQPQHF
TRBJ2-3 NA TRBV3-1 CASSPRGAGGPTDTQYF
TRBJ2-5 few TRBV11-2 CASRSGSETQYF
TRBJ2-7 NA TRBV7-4 CASSLGSSGARYEQYF
TRBJ2-3 many TRBV4-1 CASSQDLGRGGADTQYF
TRBJ2-5 many TRBV29-1 CSVEGGQGEETQYF
TRBJ1-2 NA TRBV6-5 CASSYWGTDPSSLYGYTF
TRBJ2-1 many TRBV10-3 CAISESIGDSTNEQFF
TRBJ2-1 NA TRBV14 CASSRLLAGVYNEQFF
TRBJ2-1 NA TRBV29-1 CSVGRGASYNEQFF
TRBJ1-2 few TRBV29-1 CSVDRRNNYGYTF
NA NA TRBV28 CASSLTGVLSEQYF
TRBJ2-3 few TRBV5-6 CASSLAWTGGGTQYF
TRBJ1-1 NA TRBV20-1 CSASGRSGSNTEAFF
TRBJ2-1 NA TRBV9 CASSVRAGAYNEQFF
TRBJ2-1 NA TRBV15 CATSRALRQEPYNEQFF
TRBJ2-3 NA TRBV11-2 CASSLVPPGYFAISHTDTQYF
TRBJ1-2 few TRBV28 CASTRAGDNYGYTF
TRBJ2-6 few TRBV29-1 CSVGNSWSSGANVLTF
TRBJ2-3 few TRBV7-2 CASSLVARASTDTQYF
TRBJ1-1 few TRBV6-5 CASSHRVGYTEAFF
TRBJ2-7 NA TRBV20-1 CSARRQDSYEQYF
TRBJ2-5 NA TRBV9 CASSVAASGRETQYF
TRBJ2-1 few TRBV29-1 CSVAGQGVGNEQFF
TRBJ1-2 few TRBV12-5 CASGSLPGGYTF
TRBJ2-7 many TRBV29-1 CSAVGQRYEQYF
TRBJ1-6 NA TRBV20-1 CSATRALQGTSADSPLHF